These T cell receptor beta chains were read from a single sample in a study of blood T cell repertoires in COVID-19. This table comes from immunoSEQ multiplex PCR, and its TCRdb copy is limited to in-frame clones, with some not included. The sample holds 150,000 or so clones, roughly 88% seen once. Sequencing was performed on PBMCs or T cells enriched from blood (not recorded which). The receptors were sampled from a man in his fifties who had recovered from COVID-19. Each CDR3 is given with its conserved first and last residue. A D gene is named only where the DNA matches it firmly. Clone size is shown for a subset of rows, as once, few, many or a class of expanded clone.

>TRBV15|TRBD1|-|TRBJ2-5
CATSRDIGTGDRGETQYF
TGTGCCACCAGCAGAGATATTGGAACAGGGGACAGGGGCGAGACCCAGTACTTC
>TRBV5-1|-|-|TRBJ1-6
CASRTDHSYNSPLHF
TGCGCCAGCCGGACAGACCACTCCTATAATTCACCCCTCCACTTT
>TRBV4-2|-|-|TRBJ2-5
CASSHPGSQETQYF
TGTGCCAGCAGCCATCCCGGGAGTCAAGAGACCCAGTACTTC
>TRBV27|TRBD1|-|TRBJ2-5
CASSSPPGQGTRETQYF
TGTGCCAGCAGTTCGCCCCCCGGACAGGGGACCCGGGAGACCCAGTACTTC
>TRBV4-3|-|-|TRBJ2-5
CASSQVGQGKTQYF
TGCGCCAGCAGCCAAGTTGGGCAGGGAAAGACCCAGTACTTC
>TRBV6-5|-|-|TRBJ2-7
CASSYHYEQYF
TGTGCCAGCAGTTACCATTACGAGCAGTACTTC
>TRBV5-1|-|-|TRBJ1-1
CASSAAGTNMAFF
TGCGCCAGCAGCGCAGCCGGGACAAACATGGCTTTCTTT
>TRBV28|-|few|TRBJ1-1
CASSYVTYPDFGYTEAFF
TGTGCCAGCAGTTACGTGACATACCCAGATTTTGGTTACACTGAAGCTTTCTTT
>TRBV2|TRBD1|-|TRBJ2-2
CAGRTGLDTGELFF
TGTGCCGGACGGACAGGGCTCGACACCGGGGAGCTGTTTTTT
>TRBV24-1|TRBD1|-|TRBJ1-1
CATRGQGTEAFF
TGTGCCACCCGTGGACAGGGCACTGAAGCTTTCTTT
>TRBV5-1|-|-|TRBJ1-1
CASSLAQASGSTEAFF
TGCGCCAGCAGCTTGGCGCAGGCCTCCGGGAGCACTGAAGCTTTCTTT
>TRBV7-7|TRBD1|-|TRBJ2-5
CASSHRDRDKETQYF
TGTGCTAGCAGCCACCGGGACAGGGATAAAGAGACCCAGTACTTC
>TRBV24-1|TRBD2|-|TRBJ2-1
CATSDTPLPGLMRRVRQFF
TGTGCCACCAGTGATACTCCTTTACCGGGACTAATGAGGCGGGTCCGGCAGTTCTTC
>TRBV15|TRBD2|once|TRBJ2-1
CATSRDPAGGYNEQFF
TGTGCCACCAGCAGAGATCCAGCGGGGGGGTACAATGAGCAGTTCTTC
>TRBV27|TRBD2|-|TRBJ2-7
CASSSSGRAPYEQYF
TGTGCCAGCAGTTCAAGCGGGAGAGCGCCCTACGAGCAGTACTTC
>TRBV4-3|TRBD2|few|TRBJ2-1
CASSHGTSGNNEQFF
TGCGCCAGCAGCCACGGGACTAGCGGGAACAATGAGCAGTTCTTC
>TRBV3-1/TRBV3-2|TRBD1|-|TRBJ2-7
CASSLFRDRGFDEQYF
TGTGCCAGCAGCCTATTCCGGGACAGGGGGTTCGACGAGCAGTACTTC